The 29 T cell receptor beta chains in this list originate from one sample, sequenced in a study of blood T cell repertoires in COVID-19. This table comes from immunoSEQ multiplex PCR, and its TCRdb copy is limited to in-frame clones, with some not included. This sample has hundreds of thousands of clones, with over 75% found just once. Sample: PBMCs or T cells enriched from blood (not recorded which). The receptor source for this set is a woman between 40 and 50 years old who had recovered from COVID-19.

This clone was seen once. This chain uses TRBV4-3 with TRBJ2-7; a possible D gene is TRBD2 (7 bases). The CDR3 runs to 15 residues. V was shortened by 3 bases and J by 0 bases, with 12 bases between the two germline ends. CDR1 LGHNA and CDR2 YSLEER come from the germline V gene. The CDR3 nucleotides read TGCGCCAGCAGCCAGGGGAGGGACACCTCCTACGAGCAGTACTTC. The encoded protein is CASSQGRDTSYEQYF.

The chain is built from TRBV5-1 and TRBJ2-5; 8 bases align to TRBD2. Trimming cost V 0 bases and J 1 base; bases outside gene matches: 2. Germline loops: CDR1 SGHRS, CDR2 YFSETQ. CDR3 length: 15 amino acids. The CDR3 loop is CASSLDGRGQETQYF. The CDR3 region has the DNA TGCGCCAGCAGCTTGGACGGGAGGGGCCAAGAGACCCAGTACTTC.

Turning to this clone: Other DNA variants within this sample encode the same CDR3. V gene TRBV3-1 (or the pseudogene TRBV3-2) combines with J gene TRBJ2-1; D call uncertain. Germline V gene lookup returns CDR1 LGHDT and CDR2 YNNKEL (reference sequence). The CDR3 sequence is 11 residues long. Trimming shortened V by 4 bases and J by 8 bases, and 6 bases separated the two germline ends. The CDR3 here is CASSRGDEQFF. The CDR3 region has the DNA TGTGCCAGCAGCCGCGGTGATGAGCAGTTCTTC.

The rearrangement uses TRBV5-1 and TRBJ2-1; weak D call: TRBD2 (6 bases). This CDR3 has 16 amino acids. Per the germline V gene, CDR1 is SGHRS and CDR2 is YFSETQ. Trimming removed 4 bases from V and 9 bases from J, with 23 bases in between. In DNA, the CDR3 is TGCGCCAGCAGCCCCGCCCCTAGTGGAGGGCCAAGTGAGCAGTTCTTC. Protein sequence: CASSPAPSGGPSEQFF. Based on the CDR3 plus reference TRBV5-1 and TRBJ2-1, the full variable domain is KAGVTQTPRYLIKTRGQQVTLSCSPISGHRSVSWYQQTPGQGLQFLFEYFSETQRNKGNFPGRFSGRQFSNSRSEMNVSTLELGDSALYLCASSPAPSGGPSEQFFGPGTRLTVL.

The rearrangement links TRBV5-1 to TRBJ2-5; 9 bases match TRBD1. Germline trimming cut 4 bases from V and 3 bases from J; bases unmatched to any gene: 7. There are 15 residues in the CDR3. The germline CDR1 and CDR2 sequences are SGHRS and YFSETQ. In DNA, the CDR3 is TGCGCCAGCAGCCTCGGGACAGGGCAAGAAGAGACCCAGTACTTC. This sequence encodes CASSLGTGQEETQYF.

The chain joins TRBV14 to TRBJ2-1; D ambiguous. The V gene lost 0 bases and the J gene lost 10 bases, with 10 bases spanning the gap. Germline V gives CDR1 SGHDN, CDR2 FVKESK. The length of the CDR3 is 13 residues. The CDR3 here is CASSQDIETEQFF. The CDR3 bases are TGTGCCAGCAGCCAAGATATTGAGACAGAGCAGTTCTTC.

The CDR3 reads CASSQASGLSYEQYF. Written as DNA, the CDR3 is TGTGCCAGCAGCCAAGCTAGCGGGCTCTCCTACGAGCAGTACTTC. V gene TRBV4-2 combines with J gene TRBJ2-7; 8 bases align to TRBD2. The CDR3 sequence is 15 residues long. V shed 1 base and J 0 bases; nucleotides not matched to a gene: 2. Germline loops: CDR1 LGHNA, CDR2 YNFKEQ.

This clone occurred once. The rearrangement joins TRBV10-3 to TRBJ1-1, with D possibly being TRBD1 (5 bases). The CDR3 contains 15 residues. V dropped 2 bases and J dropped 4 bases, with 14 bases sitting between them. In germline, CDR1 is ENHRY, CDR2 SYGVKD. CDR3 sequence (DNA): TGTGCCATCAGTGAGGGGGTCAGGGTGGGCACTGAAGCTTTCTTT. Amino acid sequence: CAISEGVRVGTEAFF.

The chain combines TRBV15 with TRBJ2-3; possible D gene TRBD2, 5 bases. In germline, CDR1 is LNHNV, CDR2 YYDKDF (reference sequence). This CDR3 has 16 residues. The V gene lost 0 bases and the J gene lost 0 bases, with 10 bases spanning the gap. The CDR3 loop is CATSREFQRSTDTQYF. As DNA, the CDR3 is TGTGCCACCAGCAGAGAATTCCAGCGGAGCACAGATACGCAGTATTTT.

This rearrangement joins TRBV30 to TRBJ2-7; 7 bases line up with TRBD1. The CDR3 is made up of 12 amino acids. V was clipped by 6 bases and J by 2 bases; unmatched bases: 4. Germline values: CDR1 GTSNPN, CDR2 SVGIG (reference sequence). CDR3 protein: CACKGATYEQYF. The CDR3 DNA follows: TGTGCCTGCAAGGGGGCCACCTACGAGCAGTACTTC. Complete variable domain (other parts from reference TRBV30 and TRBJ2-7): SQTIHQWPATLVQPVGSPLSLECTVEGTSNPNLYWYRQAAGRGLQLLFYSVGIGQISSEVPQNLSASRPQDRQFILSSKKLLLSDSGFYLCACKGATYEQYFGPGTRLTVT.

This rearrangement joins TRBV2 to TRBJ2-7; TRBD1 matches 7 bases. Germline CDR1 SNHLY, CDR2 FYNNEI. V lost 6 bases, J lost 3 bases, and 8 bases stayed unmatched. This CDR3 contains 14 residues. The CDR3 sequence is CASSSQGLLYEQYF. The DNA for the CDR3 is TGTGCCAGCAGCTCACAGGGGCTTCTCTACGAGCAGTACTTC. The whole variable domain, remainder taken from reference TRBV2 and TRBJ2-7, is EPEVTQTPSHQVTQMGQEVILRCVPISNHLYFYWYRQILGQKVEFLVSFYNNEISEKSEIFDDQFSVERPDGSNFTLKIRSTKLEDSAMYFCASSSQGLLYEQYFGPGTRLTVT.

The chain links TRBV6-6 to TRBJ1-2; D may be TRBD1 (6 bases). Per the germline V gene, CDR1 is MNHNY and CDR2 is SVGAGI (reference sequence). The V end was cut by 2 bases, the J end by 7 bases, with 14 bases between. This CDR3 is 14 amino acids long. The CDR3 here is CASSYLDRSSGYTF. The CDR3 coding sequence is TGTGCCAGCAGTTACCTTGACAGGTCTAGTGGCTACACCTTC.

V is TRBV7-2 and J is TRBJ2-7, with D hard to call. The V gene lost 2 bases and the J gene lost 2 bases, with 10 bases spanning the gap. The CDR3 has 14 residues. The V gene's germline CDR1 is SGHTA and CDR2 FQGNSA. DNA for the CDR3: TGTGCCAGCAGCTTACTTCCCGAGACCTACGAGCAGTACTTC. Its translation: CASSLLPETYEQYF.

The genes are TRBV24-1 and TRBJ1-6, with a tentative D call TRBD1 (6 bases). V shed 3 bases and J shed 12 bases, with 8 bases lying between them. The CDR3 sequence is 12 residues long. Per the germline V gene, CDR1 is KGHDR and CDR2 is SFDVKD. The CDR3 spells CATSDPRGPLHF. The CDR3 bases are TGTGCCACCAGTGATCCCAGGGGACCCCTCCACTTT.

The CDR3: CAVNSEANEKLFF. CDR3 in DNA: TGTGCCGTCAATTCGGAGGCGAATGAAAAACTGTTTTTT. The gene calls are TRBV24-1 and TRBJ1-4; the D is unclear. CDR1 KGHDR and CDR2 SFDVKD come from the germline V gene. Trimming stripped 12 bases from V and 5 bases from J, with 15 bases between. This CDR3 comprises 13 residues.

The chain has TRBV18 and TRBJ1-2, with 11 positions matching TRBD1. Germline V lookup: CDR1 KGHSH, CDR2 LQKENI. This CDR3 region has 16 residues. The V segment lost 3 bases and the J segment 4 bases; nucleotides outside the gene matches: 7. DNA for the CDR3: TGTGCCAGCTCACCGTCCGGACAGGGGGCAACCTATGGCTACACCTTC. Translating gives CASSPSGQGATYGYTF.

The chain links TRBV28 to TRBJ2-7; D might be TRBD2 (5 bases). Trimming shortened V by 6 bases and J by 6 bases, and 12 bases separated the two germline ends. Germline V gene data show CDR1 as MDHEN and CDR2 as SYDVKM. CDR3 length: 12 amino acids. This chain's CDR3 is CASSLRAGEQYF. Written as DNA, the CDR3 is TGTGCCAGCAGCCTTCGGGCGGGCGAGCAGTACTTC. The variable domain in full, with the rest retrieved from reference TRBV28 and TRBJ2-7, is DVKVTQSSRYLVKRTGEKVFLECVQDMDHENMFWYRQDPGLGLRLIYFSYDVKMKEKGDIPEGYSVSREKKERFSLILESASTNQTSMYLCASSLRAGEQYFGPGTRLTVT.

The chain has TRBV29-1 and TRBJ2-3; D call uncertain. The CDR3 consists of 12 residues. The germline V gene encodes CDR1 SQVTM and CDR2 ANQGSEA. V was clipped by 4 bases and J by 0 bases, with 5 bases between them. The CDR3 here is CSVGRSTDTQYF. In nucleotides, the CDR3 is TGCAGCGTTGGGCGGAGCACAGATACGCAGTATTTT.

The chain has TRBV11-3 and TRBJ1-1, with TRBD1 matching 7 bases. The V gene end was trimmed by 4 bases and the J gene end by 7 bases; junction bases not matched to a gene: 3. From germline, CDR1 is SGHNT and CDR2 YENEEA. This CDR3 is built from 12 residues. This chain's CDR3 is CASSSRTGEAFF. Written as DNA, the CDR3 is TGTGCCAGCAGCTCACGGACAGGTGAAGCTTTCTTT.

This rearrangement joins TRBV7-2 to TRBJ2-7, with TRBD1 identical over 9 bases. The CDR3 contains 13 residues. Germline values: CDR1 SGHTA, CDR2 FQGNSA. V dropped 4 bases and J dropped 3; count of bases not matched to a gene: 1. The DNA for the CDR3 is TGTGCCAGCAGCTCGACAGGGGGCTACGAGCAGTACTTC. Residues: CASSSTGGYEQYF.

The J gene is TRBJ2-1, the V gene TRBV6-2 or TRBV6-3; 7 nucleotides agree with TRBD2. This CDR3 spans 16 amino acids. Losses at the gene ends were 6 bases for V and 4 bases for J; bases not matched to a gene: 12. The germline V gene has CDR1 MNHEY and CDR2 SVGEGT. CDR3 nucleotides: TGTGCCAGCAGCTATGTTAACGGGAGGTCTTACAATGAGCAGTTCTTC. Translating it yields CASSYVNGRSYNEQFF.

The gene calls are TRBV7-3 and TRBJ2-5, with TRBD1 matching 7 bases. CDR3 length: 14 amino acids. The junction had 6 bases not matched to a gene; V was cut back by 4 bases and J by 4 bases. Germline-derived CDR1 and CDR2 are SGHTA and FQGTGA. The CDR3 region is CASSSSGGLETQYF. The CDR3 nucleotides are TGTGCCAGCAGCTCATCAGGGGGTTTAGAGACCCAGTACTTC.

V is TRBV7-9 and J is TRBJ2-3, with 8 bases lining up with TRBD1. This CDR3 contains 15 residues. Germline V gene sequence: CDR1 SEHNR, CDR2 FQNEAQ (reference sequence). V lost 4 bases and J lost 1; bases outside the gene matches: 4. The CDR3 loop reads CASSSRGHGTDTQYF. The DNA for the CDR3 is TGTGCCAGCAGCTCCAGGGGGCACGGCACAGATACGCAGTATTTT.

The chain recombines TRBV4-3 with TRBJ1-5, with D possibly being TRBD1 (5 bases). Trimming removed 0 bases from V and 5 bases from J, with 14 bases in between. This CDR3 is built from 16 residues. The germline V gene encodes CDR1 LGHNA and CDR2 YSLEER. The CDR3 bases are TGCGCCAGCAGCCAAGATTTGGGCAGGGTGGATCAGCCCCAGCATTTT. Its translation: CASSQDLGRVDQPQHF.

The chain carries TRBV7-9 and TRBJ2-1; possible D gene TRBD2, 7 bases. The length of the CDR3 is 16 residues. Germline V CDR1 and CDR2: SEHNR, FQNEAQ (reference sequence). Between the trimmed V and J ends, which lost 5 bases and 3 bases, there was a span of 17 bases. CDR3 protein: CASSPSGRGVYNEQFF. CDR3 coding DNA: TGTGCCAGCAGCCCTTCAGGGAGGGGGGTCTACAATGAGCAGTTCTTC.

V gene TRBV9 combines with J gene TRBJ1-2, with 7 bases identical to TRBD1. There are 11 residues in the CDR3. V shed 0 bases and J 11 bases; nucleotides not matched to a gene: 1. In germline, CDR1 is SGDLS, CDR2 YYNGEE. The CDR3 nucleotides read TGTGCCAGCAGCGTAGGGACAGGATACACCTTC. Translated, it gives CASSVGTGYTF.

V gene TRBV7-2 combines with J gene TRBJ2-5; the D is unclear. V lost 10 bases and J 1 base, leaving 13 bases between the germline ends. The V gene's germline CDR1 is SGHTA and CDR2 FQGNSA. The CDR3 extends over 13 amino acids. The CDR3 here is CATSRWAQETQYF. The CDR3 DNA follows: TGTGCCACCTCAAGATGGGCCCAAGAGACCCAGTACTTC.

The rearrangement joins TRBV28 to TRBJ2-1; 10 nucleotides agree with TRBD2. This CDR3 is built from 15 residues. J lost 7 bases, V lost 5 bases, and 8 bases had no gene match. CDR1 and CDR2 (germline): MDHEN, SYDVKM. The CDR3 region has the DNA TGTGCCAGCAGTCGTATAGCGGGGGGCGGGAATGAGCAGTTCTTC. Protein product: CASSRIAGGGNEQFF.

The CDR3 spells CASSLVLGTPNTEAFF. In DNA, the CDR3 is TGTGCCAGCAGCTTAGTCTTGGGGACTCCAAACACTGAAGCTTTCTTT. The chain links TRBV7-2 to TRBJ1-1, with D possibly TRBD1 on 5 matching bases. The CDR3 runs 16 residues. Per the germline V gene, CDR1 is SGHTA and CDR2 is FQGNSA. Between the trimmed V and J ends, which lost 1 base and 2 bases, there was a span of 14 bases.